These 12 T cell receptor beta chains came from one sample sequenced in a study of human T cells and chemical hapten exposure. Each CDR3 protein gets one entry after TCRdb re-called the RACE reads with MiXCR. The table has around 47,000 distinct CDR3 sequences, about 3.7% seen once. Time point given: healthy volunteer bleed at 6 weeks. Whole blood that had not been fractionated was the source of extracted total RNA. The source material was whole blood. Receptor source: a human donor in good health. Some clones in this sample may be carry-over from other donors' samples.

J is TRBJ1-1 and V is TRBV28, with D maybe TRBD1 (6 bases). CDR1 and CDR2 from the germline V gene are MDHEN and SYDVKM. V lost 3 bases and J lost 6, with 17 bases in between. There are 15 residues in the CDR3. The CDR3 loop is CASSFITTGPPEAFF. DNA for the CDR3: TGTGCCAGCAGTTTTATTACCACAGGGCCTCCTGAAGCTTTCTTT.

This clonotype was observed many times. The chain employs TRBV13 and TRBJ2-3, with D unclear. V lost 1 base, J lost 4 bases, and 3 bases lay in between. The CDR3 length is 12 residues. Germline V lookup: CDR1 PRHDT, CDR2 FYEKMQ (reference sequence). CDR3 sequence reads: CASSLVPDTQYF. The CDR3 DNA reads TGTGCCAGCAGCTTAGTACCAGATACGCAGTATTTT.

This clonotype is medium-sized (0.01 to 0.1%) within its sample. The rearrangement links TRBV10-2 to TRBJ1-3; D is possibly TRBD1 (5 bases). The CDR3 length is 13 residues. Germline CDR1 reads WSHSY; CDR2 reads SAAADI. V lost 4 bases and J lost 4, with 8 bases in between. CDR3 bases: TGCGCCAGCAGTGCAGGGAGAGGAAACACCATATATTTT. It yields the protein CASSAGRGNTIYF.

This clonotype was detected ten times or more. This sequence joins TRBV28 and TRBJ2-3, with D unclear. The CDR3 is 12 residues long. Germline V gene sequence: CDR1 MDHEN, CDR2 SYDVKM. V lost 2 bases and J lost 5, with 5 bases in between. Written as DNA, the CDR3 is TGTGCCAGCAGTTTAACTCGAGATACGCAGTATTTT. It specifies CASSLTRDTQYF.

This clonotype was counted at least ten times. This CDR3 reads CASSLVGSGNTIYF. The CDR3 nucleotides read TGTGCCAGCAGTTTGGTCGGATCTGGAAACACCATATATTTT. The chain joins TRBV12-3 or TRBV12-4 to TRBJ1-3; no reliable D call. The V end lost 3 bases, the J end lost 1 base, and 7 bases lay between the germline ends. The CDR3 has 14 amino acids.

This clonotype was seen only a few times. The genes are TRBV30 and TRBJ2-1, with D hard to call. The CDR3 is made up of 13 amino acids. Trimming cost V 1 base and J 4 bases, with 8 bases left between them. Germline CDR1 and CDR2: GTSNPN and SVGIG (reference sequence). The CDR3 region is CAWSGQPYNEQFF. CDR3 DNA sequence: TGTGCCTGGAGTGGGCAGCCTTACAATGAGCAGTTCTTC.

At least ten counts were recorded for this clonotype. The genes are TRBV7-2 and TRBJ2-1; D perhaps matches TRBD1 (6 bases). CDR1 is SGHTA and CDR2 is FQGNSA in the germline V gene. V dropped 0 bases and J dropped 2 bases, with 11 bases sitting between them. The CDR3 totals 16 residues. This CDR3 reads CASSLAGAAPYNEQFF. CDR3 nucleotides: TGTGCCAGCAGCTTAGCGGGGGCGGCCCCCTACAATGAGCAGTTCTTC.

This clonotype has a handful of counts. The chain is built from TRBV11-2 and TRBJ1-1; D unresolved. Germline lookup yields CDR1 SGHAT and CDR2 FQNNGV. V lost 3 bases, J lost 3 bases, and 5 bases lay in between. The CDR3 is 12 amino acids. The CDR3 region is CASSFSDTEAFF. The CDR3 DNA reads TGTGCCAGCAGCTTTTCAGACACTGAAGCTTTCTTT.

This clonotype was observed many times. The chain uses TRBV6-5 and TRBJ1-1, with D perhaps matching TRBD1 (5 bases). The ends were cut back, 7 bases at V and 1 base at J, with 10 bases in the middle. Germline lookup yields CDR1 MNHEY and CDR2 SVGAGI. This CDR3 has 13 amino acids. DNA of the CDR3: TGTGCCAGCACCAATGGGGCGAACACTGAAGCTTTCTTT. Protein: CASTNGANTEAFF.

At least ten counts were recorded for this clonotype. The chain is built from TRBV6-5 and TRBJ1-3, with no clear D. V was clipped by 5 bases and J by 0 bases, with 20 bases between them. Germline-derived CDR1 and CDR2 are MNHEY and SVGAGI. There are 18 residues in the CDR3. CDR3 DNA: TGTGCCAGCAGTCGAAATCAATGGGGTCCGGGCTCTGGAAACACCATATATTTT. Translated: CASSRNQWGPGSGNTIYF.

In its sample, this clonotype was seen many times. In DNA form, the CDR3 reads TGTGCCAGCACCGACAGTCCGTATCAGCCCCAGCATTTT. Encoded protein: CASTDSPYQPQHF. V is TRBV28 and J is TRBJ1-5, with TRBD1 as a possible D gene (5 bases). V was shortened by 7 bases and J by 5 bases, with 12 bases between the two germline ends. Germline CDR1 MDHEN, CDR2 SYDVKM. CDR3 length equals 13 residues.

This clonotype was counted between two and nine times. The chain joins TRBV29-1 to TRBJ1-2, with 7 positions matching TRBD1. The junction had 7 bases not matched to a gene; V was cut back by 8 bases and J by 4 bases. CDR3 length: 12 amino acids. CDR1 SQVTM and CDR2 ANQGSEA come from the germline V gene. The DNA of the CDR3 is TGCAGCCGGAACAGGGGTTCCTATGGCTACACCTTC. The encoded protein is CSRNRGSYGYTF.